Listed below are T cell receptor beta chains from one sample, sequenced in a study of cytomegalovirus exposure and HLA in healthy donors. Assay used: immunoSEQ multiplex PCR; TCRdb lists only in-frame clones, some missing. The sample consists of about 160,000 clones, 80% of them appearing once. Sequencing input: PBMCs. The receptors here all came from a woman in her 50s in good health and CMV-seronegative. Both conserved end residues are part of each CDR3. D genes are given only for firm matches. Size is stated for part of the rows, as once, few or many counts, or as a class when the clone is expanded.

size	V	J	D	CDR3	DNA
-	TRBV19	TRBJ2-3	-	CASSIVSGPTDTQYF	TGTGCCAGTAGTATTGTTAGCGGACCCACAGATACGCAGTATTTT
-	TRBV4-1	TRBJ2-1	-	CASTQGWGVSYNEQFF	TGCGCCAGCACCCAAGGGTGGGGGGTCTCCTACAATGAGCAGTTCTTC
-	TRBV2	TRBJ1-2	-	CASSPPGLRAGYTF	TGTGCCAGCAGTCCTCCGGGACTTCGGGCAGGCTACACCTTC
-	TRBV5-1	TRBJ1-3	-	CASSSTEGGSGNTIYF	TGCGCCAGCAGCTCGACCGAAGGGGGCTCTGGAAACACCATATATTTT
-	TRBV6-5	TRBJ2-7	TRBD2	CASRVIAGDSNEQYF	TGTGCCAGCAGAGTCATAGCGGGAGATAGTAACGAGCAGTACTTC
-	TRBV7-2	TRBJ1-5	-	CASSLEGHSKQPQHF	TGTGCCAGCAGCTTAGAGGGGCACAGCAAGCAGCCCCAGCATTTT
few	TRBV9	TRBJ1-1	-	CASSVRDMNTEAFF	TGTGCCAGCAGCGTACGGGACATGAACACTGAAGCTTTCTTT
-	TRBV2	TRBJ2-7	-	CASSESWASYEQYF	TGTGCCAGCAGTGAATCTTGGGCCTCCTACGAGCAGTACTTC
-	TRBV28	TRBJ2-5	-	CASSTPQETQYF	TGTGCCAGCTCTACCCCCCAAGAGACCCAGTACTTC
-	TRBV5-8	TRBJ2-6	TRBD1	CASSFRYGQGGSGANVLTF	TGTGCCAGCAGCTTCAGATATGGACAGGGGGGCTCTGGGGCCAACGTCCTGACTTTC
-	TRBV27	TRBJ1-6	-	CASSPPGRGYNSPLHF	TGTGCCAGCAGCCCGCCGGGGCGGGGCTATAATTCACCCCTCCACTTT
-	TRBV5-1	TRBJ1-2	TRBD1	CASSEGQVILGSNYGYTF	TGCGCCAGCAGCGAAGGACAGGTCATCCTCGGGTCGAACTATGGCTACACCTTC
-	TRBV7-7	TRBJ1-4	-	CASSRQSTPSATNEKLFF	TGTGCCAGCAGCCGACAGAGTACCCCGTCGGCAACTAATGAAAAACTGTTTTTT
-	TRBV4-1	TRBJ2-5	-	CASSQAPGVGQETQYF	TGCGCCAGCAGCCAAGCACCAGGGGTAGGTCAAGAGACCCAGTACTTC
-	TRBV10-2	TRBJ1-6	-	CASRRGAGAPLHF	TGCGCCAGCAGACGGGGGGCCGGGGCACCCCTCCACTTT
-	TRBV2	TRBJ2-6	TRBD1	CASSRQGDTNVLTF	TGTGCCAGCAGTCGACAGGGGGACACCAACGTCCTGACTTTC
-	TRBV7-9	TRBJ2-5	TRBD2	CASSLGLAGGEETQYF	TGTGCCAGCAGTTTGGGACTAGCGGGAGGTGAAGAGACCCAGTACTTC
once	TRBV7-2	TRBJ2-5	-	CASSRSRETQYF	TGTGCCAGCAGCAGGAGTAGAGAGACCCAGTACTTC
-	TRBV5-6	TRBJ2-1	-	CASSQIQLALYNEQFF	TGTGCCAGCAGCCAGATTCAACTAGCCCTCTACAATGAGCAGTTCTTC
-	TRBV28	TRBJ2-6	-	CASSLEGGSGANVLTF	TGTGCCAGCAGTTTAGAAGGCGGCTCTGGGGCCAACGTCCTGACTTTC
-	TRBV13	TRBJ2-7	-	CASSLRGYEQYF	TGTGCCAGCAGCTTAAGGGGCTACGAGCAGTACTTC
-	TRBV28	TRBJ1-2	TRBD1	CASSPTGAYGYTF	TGTGCCAGCAGTCCCACAGGGGCCTATGGCTACACCTTC
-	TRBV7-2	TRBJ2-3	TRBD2	CASSLVGGGADTQYF	TGTGCCAGCAGCCTCGTCGGGGGAGGGGCAGATACGCAGTATTTT
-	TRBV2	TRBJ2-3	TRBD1	CASSNRGTQNTQYF	TGTGCCAGCAGTAACAGGGGTACACAGAATACGCAGTATTTT
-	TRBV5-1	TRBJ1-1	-	CASSPHTGIGDGLNTEAFF	TGCGCCAGCAGCCCACACACAGGGATTGGGGACGGCTTGAACACTGAAGCTTTCTTT
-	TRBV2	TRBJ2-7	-	CASRRGDSASYEQYF	TGTGCCAGCAGGAGGGGGGACAGTGCCTCCTACGAGCAGTACTTC
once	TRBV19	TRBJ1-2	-	CASSERAGSNYGYTF	TGTGCCAGTAGTGAGCGGGCAGGCTCCAACTATGGCTACACCTTC
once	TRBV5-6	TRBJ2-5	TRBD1	CASSFGQGYGETQYF	TGTGCCAGCAGCTTCGGACAGGGATACGGGGAGACCCAGTACTTC
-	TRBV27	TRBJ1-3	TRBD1	CASSLSTGFGDTIYF	TGTGCCAGCAGTCTTTCGACAGGGTTCGGGGACACCATATATTTT
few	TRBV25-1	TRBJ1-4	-	CASSDPGRGGEKLFF	TGTGCCAGCAGTGATCCAGGGAGGGGAGGTGAAAAACTGTTTTTT
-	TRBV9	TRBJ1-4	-	CASSPGGGREYEKLFF	TGTGCCAGCAGCCCGGGAGGGGGGAGGGAGTATGAAAAACTGTTTTTT
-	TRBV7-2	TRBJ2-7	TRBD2	CASSFDSGTSGPGQYF	TGTGCCAGCAGTTTCGACTCCGGGACTAGCGGGCCGGGGCAGTACTTC
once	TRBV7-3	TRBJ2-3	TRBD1	CASSNGQGWNADTQYF	TGTGCCAGCAGCAACGGACAGGGGTGGAACGCAGATACGCAGTATTTT
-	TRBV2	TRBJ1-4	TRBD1	CASSERDREGKLFF	TGTGCCAGCAGTGAAAGGGACAGGGAAGGAAAACTGTTTTTT
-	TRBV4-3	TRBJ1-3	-	CASSQGQHSGNTIYF	TGCGCCAGCAGCCAAGGACAGCACTCTGGAAACACCATATATTTT
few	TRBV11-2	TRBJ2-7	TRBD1	CASRVTGVNEQYF	TGTGCCAGCAGGGTGACAGGGGTGAACGAGCAGTACTTC
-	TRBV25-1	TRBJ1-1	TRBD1	CASSGGQGLVYTEAFF	TGTGCCAGCAGTGGAGGACAGGGCTTAGTGTACACTGAAGCTTTCTTT
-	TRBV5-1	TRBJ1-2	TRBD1	CASSGGPTGINGYTF	TGCGCCAGCAGCGGAGGACCGACAGGGATAAATGGCTACACCTTC
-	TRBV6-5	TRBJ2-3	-	CASRSGWGTDTQYF	TGTGCCAGCAGATCCGGGTGGGGCACAGATACGCAGTATTTT
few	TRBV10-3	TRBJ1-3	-	CAIDPRGSTGNTIYF	TGTGCCATCGATCCCAGGGGTTCGACTGGAAACACCATATATTTT
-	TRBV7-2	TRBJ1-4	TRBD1	CASSKTGGNEKLFF	TGTGCCAGCAGCAAGACAGGGGGCAATGAAAAACTGTTTTTT
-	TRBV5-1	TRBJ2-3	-	CASSLASRDTQYF	TGCGCCAGCAGCTTAGCCTCACGGGATACGCAGTATTTT
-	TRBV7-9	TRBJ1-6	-	CASSSRGGDNSPLHF	TGTGCCAGCAGCTCCCGGGGGGGGGATAATTCACCCCTCCACTTT
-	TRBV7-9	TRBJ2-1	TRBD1	CASSGDRFINEQFF	TGTGCCAGCAGCGGGGACAGGTTTATAAATGAGCAGTTCTTC
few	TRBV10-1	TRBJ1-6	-	CASASLQDSPLHF	TGCGCCAGCGCCTCGCTTCAGGATTCACCCCTCCACTTT
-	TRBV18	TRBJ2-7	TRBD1	CASSQSGQGLYEQYF	TGTGCCAGCTCCCAGTCGGGACAGGGCCTCTACGAGCAGTACTTC